The source of this T cell receptor beta chain is a study of T cell responses to AZD1222 COVID-19 vaccine. V shed 6 bases and J 4 bases; nucleotides not matched to a gene: 9. Germline V gene sequence: CDR1 MNHNY, CDR2 SVGAGI (reference sequence). This CDR3 has 15 residues. TCRdb's copy holds only in-frame clones and misses some; the assay was immunoSEQ multiplex PCR. Altogether some 170,000 clones are present, approximately 91% being singletons, with the ten largest covering 1.5% to 2%. The chain couples TRBV6-6 to TRBJ1-5; 7 nucleotides align to TRBD1. The clonotype comes from an adult in good health. The material sequenced was peripheral blood, taken on day 0 of AZD1222 vaccination. CDR3 protein: CASSRGQENNQPQHF. The CDR3 DNA is TGTGCCAGCAGCCGAGGACAGGAAAATAATCAGCCCCAGCATTTT.